Listed below are T cell receptor beta chains from one sample, sequenced in a study of CD8 T cells in acute hepatitis C reinfection. This table comes from immunoSEQ multiplex PCR, and its TCRdb copy is limited to in-frame clones, with some not included. The sample includes about 40,000 clones, approximately 83% of them seen just once. Sample: naive CD8+ T cells from PBMCs. The receptors originated from a woman younger than 30 who spontaneously cleared hepatitis C infection. Both conserved end residues are part of each CDR3. A D gene is named only where the DNA matches it firmly. Size tells how often a clone was seen (once, few, many) or the class of an expanded clone, and some rows leave it out.

cdr3_nt cdr3_aa v_call d_call clone_size j_call
TGTGCCAGCAGTGGGACAGGGAACACCGGGGAGCTGTTTTTT CASSGTGNTGELFF TRBV2 TRBD1 . TRBJ2-2
TGCAGCGTAGGTCCGATCTCCTACAATGAGCAGTTCTTC CSVGPISYNEQFF TRBV29-1 . . TRBJ2-1
TGCGCCAGCAGCCCCGACCTAAACCCAGATACGCAGTATTTT CASSPDLNPDTQYF TRBV4-1 . . TRBJ2-3
TGTGCCAGCAGCTTTAACCCCGAGGATAATAGCAATCAGCCCCAGCATTTT CASSFNPEDNSNQPQHF TRBV7-8 . . TRBJ1-5
TGTGCCAGTAGTCGGGACAGCCTAACCCTGAACACTGAAGCTTTCTTT CASSRDSLTLNTEAFF TRBV19 TRBD1 few TRBJ1-1
TGCGCCACCGAGAGCGGGAGGGCCTACAATGAGCAGTTCTTC CATESGRAYNEQFF TRBV10-2 TRBD2 . TRBJ2-1
TGTGCCAGCAGCCCTAGTGGGGGAGCGAACACCGGGGAGCTGTTTTTT CASSPSGGANTGELFF TRBV7-9 . . TRBJ2-2
TGTGCCAGCAGTTCCCTCGGCCGAGACGAAGCTTTCTTT CASSSLGRDEAFF TRBV27 . . TRBJ1-1
TGTGCCAGCAGCTCAAGACTCTCTGGAAACACCATATATTTT CASSSRLSGNTIYF TRBV7-8 . . TRBJ1-3
TGTGCCAGCAGCCCTAGGAGCGGGAGACTTGTCAATGAGCAGTTCTTC CASSPRSGRLVNEQFF TRBV7-9 TRBD2 . TRBJ2-1